These 14 T cell receptor beta chains share one sample of origin, sequenced in a study of blood T cell repertoires in COVID-19. Assay used: immunoSEQ multiplex PCR; TCRdb lists only in-frame clones, some missing. The data contain 250,000 to 350,000 clones, 80% to 95% of them singletons. The material sequenced was PBMCs or T cells enriched from blood (not recorded which). All receptors come from a woman aged 25 to 39 who had recovered from COVID-19.

In nucleotides, the CDR3 is TGTGCCAGCAGTCCCCTAGCGGGACTCAACACCGGGGAGCTGTTTTTT. It translates to CASSPLAGLNTGELFF. This sequence joins TRBV7-9 and TRBJ2-2; 9 bases agree with TRBD2. This CDR3 region has 16 residues. V was clipped by 6 bases and J by 2 bases; unmatched bases: 7. CDR1 is SEHNR and CDR2 is FQNEAQ in the germline V gene (reference sequence).

This clone came up once. V gene TRBV21-1 combines with J gene TRBJ1-2. TRBV21-1 is a pseudogene segment. This CDR3 has 16 residues. CDR3 sequence reads: CASSPAGRVTNYGYTF. In DNA form, the CDR3 reads TGTGCCAGCAGCCCAGCGGGACGTGTCACTAACTATGGCTACACCTTC.

The CDR3 sequence is CASIPPMNTEAFF. The DNA of the CDR3 is TGTGCCAGCATCCCACCTATGAACACTGAAGCTTTCTTT. The chain couples TRBV6-5 to TRBJ1-1; D uncertain. Between the trimmed V and J ends, which lost 7 bases and 0 bases, there was a span of 9 bases. This CDR3 region has 13 residues. CDR1 is MNHEY and CDR2 is SVGAGI in the germline V gene.

This chain uses TRBV28 with TRBJ1-6; TRBD1 matches at 7 bases. V lost 5 bases, J lost 2 bases, and 6 bases stayed unmatched. Looked up from germline, CDR1 is MDHEN and CDR2 is SYDVKM. The CDR3 covers 16 residues. The CDR3, as DNA: TGTGCCAGCAGTCCCGGACAGGACGCCTATAATTCACCCCTCCACTTT. Translated: CASSPGQDAYNSPLHF.

The chain couples TRBV9 to TRBJ1-3; maybe TRBD1 (6 bases). With 0 bases removed from V and 2 bases from J, the gap between germline ends came to 9 bases. The length of the CDR3 is 15 residues. Germline CDR1 SGDLS, CDR2 YYNGEE. The CDR3: CASSVEGVPGNTIYF. CDR3 nucleotide sequence: TGTGCCAGCAGCGTAGAGGGGGTCCCTGGAAACACCATATATTTT.

This clone occurred a few times. The chain joins TRBV12-5 to TRBJ2-2, with TRBD2 matching 7 bases. J gave up 0 bases and V 8 bases, and 3 bases lay outside the gene matches. The length of the CDR3 is 14 residues. CDR1 LGHNT and CDR2 FRNRAP come from the germline V gene. The CDR3 sequence is CASSGETNTGELFF. The CDR3 DNA reads as TGTGCTAGTAGCGGGGAAACGAACACCGGGGAGCTGTTTTTT.

CDR3 sequence: CASSYSITGELFF. The CDR3 coding sequence is TGTGCCAGCAGTTACTCTATTACCGGGGAGCTGTTTTTT. This rearrangement joins TRBV6-5 to TRBJ2-2; D remains ambiguous. V was trimmed by 0 bases and J by 5 bases, leaving 4 bases between them. This CDR3 contains 13 residues. Germline V gene lookup returns CDR1 MNHEY and CDR2 SVGAGI.

The V call is TRBV12-3 or TRBV12-4, the J call TRBJ1-5, with D perhaps TRBD1 (5 bases). This CDR3 region has 13 residues. Trimming left V 5 bases short and J 6 bases short, with 11 bases between. DNA for the CDR3: TGTGCCAGCAGTCAGACGGGGGGTCAGCCCCAGCATTTT. As protein: CASSQTGGQPQHF.

The chain employs TRBV14 and TRBJ2-1; TRBD1 might be the D (6 bases). CDR3 size: 18 residues. V dropped 0 bases and J dropped 3 bases, with 18 bases sitting between them. Germline V gene sequence: CDR1 SGHDN, CDR2 FVKESK. The CDR3 protein is CASSQDLQTGANYNEQFF. The CDR3 DNA reads as TGTGCCAGCAGCCAAGACCTCCAGACAGGCGCTAACTACAATGAGCAGTTCTTC.

The chain has TRBV29-1 and TRBJ1-3; no firm D call. The CDR3 sequence is 14 residues long. V lost 6 bases, J lost 0 bases, and 12 bases lay in between. The V gene's germline CDR1 is SQVTM and CDR2 ANQGSEA. CDR3 sequence reads: CSVEGGSSGNTIYF. The DNA for the CDR3 is TGCAGCGTGGAGGGAGGGAGCTCTGGAAACACCATATATTTT.

This sequence joins TRBV7-2 and TRBJ1-2; D is perhaps TRBD1 (5 bases). CDR3 length: 12 amino acids. The germline V and J ends were trimmed by 5 bases and 4 bases, with 8 bases remaining between them. Per the germline V gene, CDR1 is SGHTA and CDR2 is FQGNSA. The CDR3: CASSLDSYGYTF. In nucleotides, the CDR3 is TGTGCCAGCAGCCTCGACAGCTATGGCTACACCTTC.

The V gene is TRBV25-1, the J gene TRBJ2-3, with 7 bases that match TRBD1. There are 14 residues in the CDR3. Looked up from germline, CDR1 is MGHDK and CDR2 is SYGVNS. V lost 10 bases, J lost 1 base, and 8 bases stayed unmatched. The chain's CDR3 is CAISDRVGTDTQYF. The CDR3 nucleotides read TGTGCCATCTCAGACAGGGTTGGCACAGATACGCAGTATTTT.

The chain links TRBV4-1 to TRBJ2-7; 7 nucleotides line up with TRBD1. Germline V gene sequence: CDR1 MGHRA, CDR2 YSYEKL. The CDR3 totals 15 residues. V dropped 3 bases and J dropped 3; count of bases not matched to a gene: 8. CDR3 protein: CASSHQPTGVYEQYF. In nucleotides, the CDR3 is TGCGCCAGCAGCCACCAACCTACAGGGGTCTACGAGCAGTACTTC.

This chain connects TRBV4-3 to TRBJ2-5, with TRBD2 matching over 7 bases. The junction had 9 bases not matched to a gene; V was cut back by 0 bases and J by 5 bases. This CDR3 contains 16 residues. Germline CDR1 and CDR2: LGHNA and YSLEER. The CDR3 here is CASSQDGPGGRETQYF. In DNA, the CDR3 is TGCGCCAGCAGCCAAGATGGTCCGGGGGGTAGGGAGACCCAGTACTTC.